What follows are 29 T cell receptor beta chains derived from one specimen sequenced in a study of blood T cells in healthy people across ages. Next came a second PCR, run for about 7 to 11 cycles, which used a sample-barcoded 5' primer along with a J-beta primer mix. From the 5' RACE reads, TCRdb called clonotypes with MiXCR, one entry per CDR3 protein. The sample lists 600,000 to 850,000 distinct CDR3 sequences, roughly 43% occurring once. Source material: blood. The receptor set was obtained from a woman in her sixties or seventies in good health.

This clonotype was seen only once. The CDR3 does not end in the conserved phenylalanine or tryptophan, so this is likely a read error. V gene TRBV7-3 combines with J gene TRBJ2-3; 8 bases are shared with TRBD1. Germline assignment: CDR1 SGHTA and CDR2 FQGTGA. V dropped 0 bases and J dropped 1; count of bases not matched to a gene: 0. This CDR3 has 15 residues. CDR3 residues: CASSLTGQGTDTQYI. The CDR3 bases are TGTGCCAGCAGCTTAACGGGACAGGGCACAGATACGCAGTATATT.

The chain combines TRBV21-1 with TRBJ2-7; the listed D gene, TRBD1, was not tested against the DNA. TRBV21-1 is given as a pseudogene. The CDR3 extends over 15 amino acids. CDR3 in amino acids: CASPPSEDVSYEQYF. DNA of the CDR3: TGTGCCAGCCCCCCAAGCGAGGACGTATCCTACGAGCAGTACTTC.

This rearrangement joins TRBV6-6 to TRBJ1-1; D is possibly TRBD1 (6 bases). Trimming shortened V by 0 bases and J by 6 bases, and 14 bases separated the two germline ends. This CDR3 is built from 15 residues. Germline assignment: CDR1 MNHNY and CDR2 SVGAGI (reference sequence). DNA of the CDR3: TGTGCCAGCAGTTACTCGATGGGAGGGGGTTCTGAAGCTTTCTTT. This gives the protein CASSYSMGGGSEAFF.

In this sample, this clonotype turned up once. The chain recombines TRBV29-1 with TRBJ2-2; D may be TRBD1 (6 bases). The CDR3 length is 16 residues. Germline V gene lookup returns CDR1 SQVTM and CDR2 ANQGSEA. The V end lost 3 bases, the J end lost 2 bases, and 16 bases lay between the germline ends. CDR3 region: CSVEGRGNINTGELFF. CDR3 DNA: TGCAGCGTTGAGGGTAGGGGGAACATAAACACCGGGGAGCTGTTTTTT.

This chain links TRBV3-1 with TRBJ1-5, with D possibly TRBD1 on 5 matching bases. Looked up from germline, CDR1 is LGHDT and CDR2 is YNNKEL (reference sequence). The V end lost 1 base, the J end lost 8 bases, and 6 bases lay between the germline ends. This CDR3 spans 12 amino acids. The CDR3 loop is CASSQGGEPQHF. Written as DNA, the CDR3 is TGTGCCAGCAGCCAAGGGGGGGAGCCCCAGCATTTT.

V gene TRBV7-2 combines with J gene TRBJ2-7; the match to TRBD2 covers 9 bases. After removal of 2 bases from V and 7 bases from J, the junction contained 12 bases not matched to a gene. There are 16 residues in the CDR3. Germline lookup yields CDR1 SGHTA and CDR2 FQGNSA. The CDR3, as DNA: TGTGCCAGCAGCTTATCGCGGCTAGCGGGGCGGAATGAGCAGTACTTC. The encoded protein is CASSLSRLAGRNEQYF.

The chain couples TRBV7-2 to TRBJ1-5; D unclear. CDR1 and CDR2 (germline): SGHTA, FQGNSA. The CDR3 extends over 15 amino acids. Deletions cut 3 bases from V and 3 bases from J, with 12 bases between. For the CDR3, the DNA is TGTGCCAGCAGCTTGGTACAGTCTTTCAATCAGCCCCAGCATTTT. This sequence encodes CASSLVQSFNQPQHF. The variable domain in full, with the rest retrieved from reference TRBV7-2 and TRBJ1-5, is GAGVSQSPSNKVTEKGKDVELRCDPISGHTALYWYRQSLGQGLEFLIYFQGNSAPDKSGLPSDRFSAERTGGSVSTLTIQRTQQEDSAVYLCASSLVQSFNQPQHFGDGTRLSIL.

This clonotype was picked up one time. This may be a read error, as it is one base from a much larger clone. This chain connects TRBV6-1 to TRBJ2-1; 10 nucleotides line up with TRBD2. V lost 4 bases and J lost 5; bases outside the gene matches: 17. In germline, CDR1 is MNHNS, CDR2 SASEGT. CDR3 length: 19 residues. CDR3 residues: CASSAPPGRAGGLNNEQFF. The CDR3 DNA sequence: TGTGCCAGCAGTGCTCCTCCGGGACGAGCGGGGGGGCTTAACAATGAGCAGTTCTTC.

Only a few counts were recorded for this clonotype. This rearrangement joins TRBV12-3 or TRBV12-4 to TRBJ2-1; 13 bases match TRBD2. Trimming removed 8 bases from V and 8 bases from J; junction bases left unmatched: 12. The CDR3 contains 16 residues. This CDR3 reads CASLLAGTSGTYEQFF. CDR3 coding DNA: TGTGCCAGCTTACTGGCCGGGACTAGCGGGACCTATGAGCAGTTCTTC.

This clonotype showed up just a few times. V and J are TRBV10-3 and TRBJ2-7, with 9 bases lining up with TRBD2. The J segment lost 7 bases and the V segment lost 0 bases, leaving 13 bases of the junction unmatched. Germline V gives CDR1 ENHRY, CDR2 SYGVKD. This CDR3 spans 17 amino acids. CDR3 in amino acids: CAISESIPSGAYNEQYF. In nucleotides, the CDR3 is TGTGCCATCAGTGAGTCGATTCCTAGCGGGGCCTACAATGAGCAGTACTTC.

This clonotype showed up just a few times. V and J are TRBV9 and TRBJ2-3, with unresolved D. CDR3 size: 16 residues. V lost 0 bases, J lost 0 bases, and 11 bases lay in between. Germline lookup yields CDR1 SGDLS and CDR2 YYNGEE. CDR3 loop: CASSVGAKTSTDTQYF. CDR3 coding DNA: TGTGCCAGCAGCGTAGGGGCTAAGACTAGCACAGATACGCAGTATTTT.

V gene TRBV11-2 combines with J gene TRBJ2-4, with D hard to call. The J call may be mistaken, given a closer DNA end match to TRBJ2-5. The CDR3 loop spans 17 amino acids. The V gene's germline CDR1 is SGHAT and CDR2 FQNNGV. DNA of the CDR3: TGTGCCAGCAGCTTAGCCGCCTTGGCTACCCGGGCGGAGACCCAGTACTTC. It specifies CASSLAALATRAETQYF.

This clonotype was observed a few times. This chain links TRBV6-1 with TRBJ2-3, with no clear D. Per the germline V gene, CDR1 is MNHNS and CDR2 is SASEGT. V lost 1 base, J lost 3 bases, and 8 bases lay in between. The CDR3 contains 14 residues. The CDR3 region has the DNA TGTGCCAGCAGTGAAGGTTGGGCAACAGATACGCAGTATTTT. Its protein product is CASSEGWATDTQYF.

This chain joins TRBV6-5 and TRBJ2-2; perhaps TRBD1 as D (5 bases). The CDR3 runs to 14 residues. V shed 8 bases and J shed 6 bases, with 16 bases lying between them. Germline V gene data show CDR1 as MNHEY and CDR2 as SVGAGI. The CDR3 DNA sequence: TGTGCCAGCCGCCGAGGACAAGGACCCGGGGAGCTGTTTTTT. Its protein is CASRRGQGPGELFF.

There are a few counts of this clonotype. V usage is TRBV9 and J usage is TRBJ2-5; D is undetermined. The CDR3 sequence is 16 residues long. CDR1 and CDR2 from the germline V gene are SGDLS and YYNGEE. V was pared by 0 bases and J by 5 bases, with 17 bases between. Written as DNA, the CDR3 is TGTGCCAGCAGCGTAGTGGGCGGTAGCCTCCGGGAGACCCAGTACTTC. Its translation is CASSVVGGSLRETQYF.

This clonotype was seen only a few times. The chain combines TRBV7-2 with TRBJ2-1; 7 bases line up with TRBD2. Germline loops: CDR1 SGHTA, CDR2 FQGNSA. The junction had 8 bases not matched to a gene; V was cut back by 3 bases and J by 3 bases. This CDR3 region has 16 residues. CDR3 sequence: CASSFLPGGNYNEQFF. CDR3 bases: TGTGCCAGCAGCTTCCTACCGGGAGGTAACTACAATGAGCAGTTCTTC.

As regards this clonotype: A much larger clone sits a single nucleotide away, making a read error possible. The CDR3 region is CASGLVTGNEQFF. CDR3 DNA sequence: TGTGCCAGCGGCTTAGTGACGGGAAATGAGCAGTTCTTC. This sequence joins TRBV7-2 and TRBJ2-1; a possible D gene is TRBD2 (5 bases). The CDR3 covers 13 residues. Germline CDR1 SGHTA, CDR2 FQGNSA.

There are a few counts of this clonotype. This rearrangement joins TRBV13 to TRBJ2-5; D could derive from TRBD1 or TRBD2 (6 bases each). The CDR3 spans 14 residues. Trimming removed 4 bases at V and 8 bases at J, with 17 bases between. The germline CDR1 and CDR2 sequences are PRHDT and FYEKMQ (reference sequence). The CDR3 coding sequence is TGTGCCAGCAGCTCCTCGGGGGCCTTGGGAACCCAGTACTTC. Its translation: CASSSSGALGTQYF.

This clonotype is a singleton in its sample. The chain carries TRBV20-1 and TRBJ1-4; possibly TRBD1 for D (5 bases). Trimming took off 0 bases at V and 5 bases at J, with 13 bases between the two ends. CDR1 DFQATT and CDR2 SNEGSKA come from the germline V gene (reference sequence). This CDR3 spans 15 amino acids. The CDR3 DNA reads TGCAGTGCTAGAGATTTTCTGGGGGAGAATGAAAAACTGTTTTTT. Translation gives CSARDFLGENEKLFF.

This clonotype appeared once. The chain joins TRBV7-6 to TRBJ2-5, with 8 bases identical to TRBD1. There are 15 residues in the CDR3. Germline assignment: CDR1 SGHVS and CDR2 FNYEAQ. Losses at the gene ends were 6 bases for V and 4 bases for J; bases not matched to a gene: 10. CDR3 sequence (DNA): TGTGCCAGCAGGGATCCAGGGGGCGCGGGAGAGACCCAGTACTTC. It specifies CASRDPGGAGETQYF.

In this sample, this clonotype turned up many times. The chain is built from TRBV20-1 and TRBJ2-1; D is perhaps TRBD2 (6 bases). Germline lookup yields CDR1 DFQATT and CDR2 SNEGSKA (reference sequence). Trimming left V 4 bases short and J 11 bases short, with 12 bases between. This CDR3 comprises 11 residues. The CDR3 loop reads CSANDRGKQFF. The CDR3 DNA is TGCAGTGCTAACGACCGGGGGAAGCAGTTCTTC.

This rearrangement joins TRBV29-1 to TRBJ1-1; D not certain. The CDR3 loop spans 13 amino acids. V was trimmed by 5 bases and J by 4 bases, leaving 14 bases between them. Germline CDR1 SQVTM, CDR2 ANQGSEA. In DNA, the CDR3 is TGCAGCGTTTGGGCTTTTGAGGGCACTGAAGCTTTCTTT. It encodes CSVWAFEGTEAFF.

This clonotype has just a few counts. The chain couples TRBV3-1 to TRBJ1-4; tentatively, D is TRBD1 (6 bases). Trimming shortened V by 3 bases and J by 10 bases, and 18 bases separated the two germline ends. Germline CDR1 is LGHDT and CDR2 is YNNKEL (reference sequence). This CDR3 has 15 amino acids. For the CDR3, the DNA is TGTGCCAGCAGCCAGCCGGGACATAAGGGGGGAAAACTGTTTTTT. Translated, it gives CASSQPGHKGGKLFF.

In this sample, this clonotype turned up a few times. The rearrangement joins TRBV3-1 to TRBJ1-6; D ambiguous. Trimming left V 4 bases short and J 13 bases short, with 17 bases between. This CDR3 has 14 residues. Germline CDR1 LGHDT, CDR2 YNNKEL (reference sequence). For the CDR3, the DNA is TGTGCCAGCAGCCGAAGTGAGGCCGGATCGCCCCTCCACTTT. Translating gives CASSRSEAGSPLHF.

This clonotype was seen a few times. The gene calls are TRBV6-1 and TRBJ2-5; D not resolved. This CDR3 comprises 14 residues. Germline values: CDR1 MNHNS, CDR2 SASEGT. Trimming removed 2 bases from V and 2 bases from J, with 9 bases in between. CDR3 bases: TGTGCCAGCAGTGAACTATACAGTCAAGAGACCCAGTACTTC. Its protein product is CASSELYSQETQYF.

This clonotype was recorded at least ten times. This chain joins TRBV28 and TRBJ2-1; TRBD2 matches 9 bases. CDR1 MDHEN and CDR2 SYDVKM come from the germline V gene. This CDR3 has 17 amino acids. V was pared by 6 bases and J by 6 bases, with 15 bases of the junction left unmatched. The CDR3 sequence is CASSPRDSGRWGNEQFF. The CDR3, as DNA: TGTGCCAGCAGCCCTCGGGATAGCGGGAGATGGGGCAATGAGCAGTTCTTC.

The V gene is TRBV11-2, the J gene TRBJ2-7; D is undetermined. The CDR3 has 14 amino acids. V was trimmed by 3 bases and J by 2 bases, leaving 11 bases between them. Germline CDR1 reads SGHAT; CDR2 reads FQNNGV. DNA for the CDR3: TGTGCCAGCAGCTTCAACAGTTTCCCCTACGAGCAGTACTTC. This translates into CASSFNSFPYEQYF.

This clonotype showed up just a few times. The chain has TRBV20-1 and TRBJ2-5, with D perhaps TRBD2 (5 bases). CDR1 and CDR2 (germline): DFQATT, SNEGSKA (reference sequence). With 6 bases removed from V and 6 bases from J, the gap between germline ends came to 20 bases. The CDR3 runs 14 residues. The CDR3 DNA is TGCAGTGCCCCCCCACCTCGGGGTGGGAAGACCCAGTACTTC. Translation: CSAPPPRGGKTQYF.

This clonotype has only a few counts. V usage is TRBV21-1 and J usage is TRBJ2-7. TRBV21-1 is described as a pseudogene. The CDR3 has 13 amino acids. The CDR3, as DNA: TGTGCCAGCAGCAAAACCAGATCCTACGAGCAGTACTTC. Its translation: CASSKTRSYEQYF.